A single sample gave rise to the 3 T cell receptor beta chains below, sequenced in a study of beta chain features in type 1 diabetes. Study conclusions and caveats: Patients with Type 1 diabetes showed moderately but significantly shorter TCRB CDR3s in all four CD4+ subsets.

These receptors' antigens are unknown. Every bit of the isolated RNA underwent reverse transcription, so sequencing read expressed TCRB transcripts. Method: immunoSEQ multiplex PCR; TCRdb's copy keeps in-frame clones and lacks some. The table includes roughly 24,000 clones, about 50% detected once. The source material was stem cell memory CD4+ T cells from blood. The receptor source for this set is a man younger than 35 with type 1 diabetes.

The table lists this clone with a count of one. This rearrangement joins TRBV28 to TRBJ1-1, with D tentatively TRBD1 (6 bases). The CDR3 is made up of 13 amino acids. Germline V gene sequence: CDR1 MDHEN, CDR2 SYDVKM. The V and J ends lost 6 bases and 1 base respectively, with 9 bases between them. CDR3 coding DNA: TGTGCCAGCAGGCGGACAGCGAACACTGAAGCTTTCTTT. It yields the protein CASRRTANTEAFF.

The chain recombines TRBV19 with TRBJ1-5, with D perhaps matching TRBD1 (5 bases). The CDR3 covers 13 residues. Trimming took 4 bases from V and 2 from J, leaving 6 bases between them. Germline loops: CDR1 LNHDA, CDR2 SQIVND (reference sequence). The CDR3 spells CASSRGGNQPQHF. CDR3 DNA: TGTGCCAGTAGTAGGGGGGGCAATCAGCCCCAGCATTTT.

The chain joins TRBV11-3 to TRBJ2-6; perhaps TRBD1 as D (7 bases). Germline V gives CDR1 SGHNT, CDR2 YENEEA. The length of the CDR3 is 15 residues. V dropped 5 bases and J dropped 1 base, with 9 bases sitting between them. CDR3 nucleotides: TGTGCCAGCAGCCCAGGGGGGTCTGGGGCCAACGTCCTGACTTTC. Translated, it gives CASSPGGSGANVLTF. Drawing the rest from reference TRBV11-3 and TRBJ2-6, the complete variable domain is EAGVVQSPRYKIIEKKQPVAFWCNPISGHNTLYWYLQNLGQGPELLIRYENEEAVDDSQLPKDRFSAERLKGVDSTLKIQPAELGDSAVYLCASSPGGSGANVLTFGAGSRLTVL.